This entry concerns a single TCR beta chain. Its antigen is unknown. The sample belongs to a study of chemoradiotherapy in HPV16-positive cancers. Study overall: A couple of HPV16-positive patients' cells yielded candidate HPV-specific clones and common motifs.

Libraries were prepared by immunoSEQ multiplex PCR; TCRdb keeps only in-frame clonotypes and omits some of them. The sample carries approximately 1,800 clones, about 80% recorded once. General study points: Candidate HPV-specific clones and E7-related TCR motifs grew in tumor during treatment.

The source is a human donor with HPV-associated anogenital cancer. Material: tumor tissue, obtained from a patient who underwent chemoradiotherapy.

CDR3 nucleotides: TGCGCCAGCAGCTTGGCAGGACAGGGGCCCAAAAGCTCCTACGAGCAGTACTTC. Amino acid sequence: CASSLAGQGPKSSYEQYF. V usage is TRBV5-1 and J usage is TRBJ2-7, with TRBD1 matching over 9 bases. After removal of 0 bases from V and 0 bases from J, the junction contained 10 bases not matched to a gene. Germline loops: CDR1 SGHRS, CDR2 YFSETQ. This CDR3 is built from 18 residues. Together with reference TRBV5-1 and TRBJ2-7, the CDR3 gives the full variable domain: KAGVTQTPRYLIKTRGQQVTLSCSPISGHRSVSWYQQTPGQGLQFLFEYFSETQRNKGNFPGRFSGRQFSNSRSEMNVSTLELGDSALYLCASSLAGQGPKSSYEQYFGPGTRLTVT.